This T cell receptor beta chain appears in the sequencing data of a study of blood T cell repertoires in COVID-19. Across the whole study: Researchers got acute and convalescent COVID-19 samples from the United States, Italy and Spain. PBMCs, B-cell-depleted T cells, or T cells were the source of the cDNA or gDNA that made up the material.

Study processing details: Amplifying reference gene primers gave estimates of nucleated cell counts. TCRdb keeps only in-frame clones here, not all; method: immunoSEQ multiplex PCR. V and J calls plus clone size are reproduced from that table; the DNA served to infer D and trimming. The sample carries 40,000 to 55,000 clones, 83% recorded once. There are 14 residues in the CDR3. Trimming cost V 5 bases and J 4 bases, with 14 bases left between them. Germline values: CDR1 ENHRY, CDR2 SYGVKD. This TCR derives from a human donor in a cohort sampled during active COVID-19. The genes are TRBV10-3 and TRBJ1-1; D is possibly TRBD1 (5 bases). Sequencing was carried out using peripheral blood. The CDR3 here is CAISINGGITEAFF. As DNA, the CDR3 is TGTGCCATCAGTATAAATGGGGGGATCACTGAAGCTTTCTTT.